This is a list of T cell receptor beta chains from one sample in a study of blood T cell repertoires in COVID-19. Assay used: immunoSEQ multiplex PCR; TCRdb lists only in-frame clones, some missing. The profile shows roughly 240,000 clones, roughly 88% of them singletons. The sample consisted of peripheral blood. The receptors originated from a woman at least 80 years old with COVID-19, enrolled during active disease. Both conserved end residues are part of each CDR3. The order of the fields is V gene, J gene, D gene, clone size, CDR3 DNA, CDR3 protein. The D gene is left open where the match is weak. Only part of the rows carry a size: once, few, many, or a class if the clone is expanded.

V: TRBV29-1
J: TRBJ2-7
D: NA
size: NA
DNA: TGCAGCGCAAAAACAGACAGCTACGAGCAGTACTTC
CDR3: CSAKTDSYEQYF

V: TRBV6-6
J: TRBJ2-1
D: NA
size: NA
DNA: TGTGCCAGCAGGGCGGGCTCCTACAATGAGCAGTTCTTC
CDR3: CASRAGSYNEQFF

V: TRBV27
J: TRBJ1-5
D: NA
size: NA
DNA: TGTGCCAGCAGGTCCGGGGGTAGAGGTAATCAGCCCCAGCATTTT
CDR3: CASRSGGRGNQPQHF

V: TRBV3-1/TRBV3-2
J: TRBJ2-7
D: NA
size: NA
DNA: TGTGCCAGCAGCCAGAGCTCCTACGAGCAGTACTTC
CDR3: CASSQSSYEQYF

V: TRBV5-4
J: TRBJ2-4
D: NA
size: NA
DNA: TGTGCCAGCAGCTCAGGAATAGCCAAAAACATTCAGTACTTC
CDR3: CASSSGIAKNIQYF

V: TRBV30
J: TRBJ1-4
D: NA
size: NA
DNA: TGTGCCTGGAGTTCTGGGACACTCCTTGATGAAAAACTGTTTTTT
CDR3: CAWSSGTLLDEKLFF

V: TRBV7-9
J: TRBJ1-1
D: NA
size: NA
DNA: TGTGCCAGCAGCTTAGAGGGAGTTGGCACTGAAGCTTTCTTT
CDR3: CASSLEGVGTEAFF

V: TRBV5-6
J: TRBJ1-3
D: NA
size: NA
DNA: TGTGCCAGCAGCCCACTGAACGGAAACACCATATATTTT
CDR3: CASSPLNGNTIYF

V: TRBV3-1/TRBV3-2
J: TRBJ2-3
D: TRBD2
size: NA
DNA: TGTGCCAGCAGCTCGACTAGCGGGGGACAAGATACGCAGTATTTT
CDR3: CASSSTSGGQDTQYF

V: TRBV5-1
J: TRBJ1-4
D: TRBD1
size: NA
DNA: TGCGCCAGCAGCCCCGGGACAGGGAGAGAAAAACTGTTTTTT
CDR3: CASSPGTGREKLFF

V: TRBV6-6
J: TRBJ1-4
D: TRBD1
size: NA
DNA: TGTGCCAGCAGTTCCCCGGGGACAGGTGATGAAAAACTGTTTTTT
CDR3: CASSSPGTGDEKLFF

V: TRBV5-4
J: TRBJ1-2
D: NA
size: NA
DNA: TGTGCCAGCAGCCCGAGACAGGAGCTAGAGCCCTATGGCTACACCTTC
CDR3: CASSPRQELEPYGYTF

V: TRBV5-4
J: TRBJ2-5
D: TRBD2
size: NA
DNA: TGTGCCAGCAGCCTCAGCGGGGGAGCACAAGAGACCCAGTACTTC
CDR3: CASSLSGGAQETQYF

V: TRBV28
J: TRBJ1-4
D: TRBD1
size: NA
DNA: TGTGCCAGCAGGAGAACCTGGAAACAGGGGGCGGTTAATGAAAAACTGTTTTTT
CDR3: CASRRTWKQGAVNEKLFF

V: TRBV19
J: TRBJ2-1
D: NA
size: NA
DNA: TGTGCCAGTAGTATTGGCAGGGGCTTCTCCTACAATGAGCAGTTCTTC
CDR3: CASSIGRGFSYNEQFF

V: TRBV7-2
J: TRBJ2-5
D: NA
size: NA
DNA: TGTGCCAGCAGCTTAGCTAGTATCGGTTTTCCCGGGGAGACCCAGTACTTC
CDR3: CASSLASIGFPGETQYF

V: TRBV11-1
J: TRBJ2-2
D: NA
size: once
DNA: TGTGCCAGCAGCTTACTGGAGGCAGCGAACACCGGGGAGCTGTTTTTT
CDR3: CASSLLEAANTGELFF

V: TRBV10-3
J: TRBJ1-1
D: NA
size: NA
DNA: TGTGCCATCAGCGCGGCCGGTGAGAACACTGAAGCTTTCTTT
CDR3: CAISAAGENTEAFF

V: TRBV25-1
J: TRBJ1-3
D: NA
size: NA
DNA: TGTGCCGCCCGGGGCTCTGGAAACACCATATATTTT
CDR3: CAARGSGNTIYF

V: TRBV3-1/TRBV3-2
J: TRBJ2-3
D: TRBD1
size: NA
DNA: TGTGCCAGCAGCCAGCGGACAGGGTTGTCAGATACGCAGTATTTT
CDR3: CASSQRTGLSDTQYF

V: TRBV6-5
J: TRBJ2-3
D: TRBD2
size: NA
DNA: TGTGCCAGCAGACCGGGACTAGCGGGGGATACGCAGTATTTT
CDR3: CASRPGLAGDTQYF

V: TRBV28
J: TRBJ2-2
D: TRBD1
size: few
DNA: TGTGCCAGCAGTGAGGACAGGGGAAACACCGGGGAGCTGTTTTTT
CDR3: CASSEDRGNTGELFF

V: TRBV19
J: TRBJ2-6
D: NA
size: NA
DNA: TGTGCCAGTAGAGAGGATTACTCTGGGGCCAACGTCCTGACTTTC
CDR3: CASREDYSGANVLTF

V: TRBV2
J: TRBJ2-3
D: NA
size: few
DNA: TGTGCCAGCAGTGGGCCTTTCACAGATACGCAGTATTTT
CDR3: CASSGPFTDTQYF

V: TRBV11-2
J: TRBJ1-3
D: NA
size: NA
DNA: TGTGCCAGCAGCTTAGGACAGGATGCTGGAAACACCATATATTTT
CDR3: CASSLGQDAGNTIYF

V: TRBV15
J: TRBJ1-6
D: TRBD1
size: NA
DNA: TGTGCCACCAGCCGAGACAGGGTTGGGCCCCTCCACTTT
CDR3: CATSRDRVGPLHF

V: TRBV7-9
J: TRBJ1-6
D: TRBD1
size: NA
DNA: TGTGCCAGCAGCCCTCCCGGGGGACAGGGGAAAGTGACACCCCTCCACTTT
CDR3: CASSPPGGQGKVTPLHF

V: TRBV4-1
J: TRBJ1-2
D: TRBD1
size: NA
DNA: TGCGCCAGCAGCCCGGGACAGGGGGCTCGGGGCTACACCTTC
CDR3: CASSPGQGARGYTF

V: TRBV9
J: TRBJ1-2
D: TRBD1
size: few
DNA: TGTGCCAGCAGCAATTCGACAGGGCCTAACTATGGCTACACCTTC
CDR3: CASSNSTGPNYGYTF

V: TRBV5-1
J: TRBJ1-6
D: TRBD1
size: once
DNA: TGCGCCAGCAGCTTTACAGGGGCCGATTCACCCCTCCACTTT
CDR3: CASSFTGADSPLHF

V: TRBV4-1
J: TRBJ2-5
D: TRBD2
size: NA
DNA: TGCGCCAGCAGCCAAGGGACTAGCGGGGGGACCCGGGAGACCCAGTACTTC
CDR3: CASSQGTSGGTRETQYF

V: TRBV3-1/TRBV3-2
J: TRBJ2-7
D: TRBD2
size: few
DNA: TGTGCCAGCAGCCAAAGCGGGGGCTACGAGCAGTACTTC
CDR3: CASSQSGGYEQYF

V: TRBV18
J: TRBJ2-3
D: NA
size: NA
DNA: TGTGCCAGCTCCTCTAGCACAGATACGCAGTATTTT
CDR3: CASSSSTDTQYF

V: TRBV19
J: TRBJ2-2
D: TRBD1
size: NA
DNA: TGTGCCAGTCGGTCGGCAGGGGGCGTCACCGGGGAGCTGTTTTTT
CDR3: CASRSAGGVTGELFF

V: TRBV6-2/TRBV6-3
J: TRBJ2-5
D: NA
size: NA
DNA: TGTGCCAGCAGTTGGAGAGAGACCCAGTACTTC
CDR3: CASSWRETQYF

V: TRBV5-5
J: TRBJ1-2
D: TRBD1
size: once
DNA: TGTGCCAGCAGCCGGGACAGGAGGTCTAACTATGGCTACACCTTC
CDR3: CASSRDRRSNYGYTF

V: TRBV3-1/TRBV3-2
J: TRBJ1-4
D: TRBD1
size: NA
DNA: TGTGCCAGCAGCTTGACAGGGGGCGGTAATGAAAAACTGTTTTTT
CDR3: CASSLTGGGNEKLFF

V: TRBV19
J: TRBJ1-1
D: NA
size: few
DNA: TGTGCCAGTAGTGGGGGACAAGCGTTGAACACTGAAGCTTTCTTT
CDR3: CASSGGQALNTEAFF

V: TRBV5-1
J: TRBJ1-2
D: TRBD1
size: NA
DNA: TGCGCCAGCAGGGACGGACAGGGGTATGGCTACACCTTC
CDR3: CASRDGQGYGYTF

V: TRBV6-5
J: TRBJ1-1
D: NA
size: NA
DNA: TGTGCCAGCAGTTATAACAGGGCGGAGGCTTTCTTT
CDR3: CASSYNRAEAFF

V: TRBV28
J: TRBJ1-2
D: NA
size: NA
DNA: TGTGCCAGCAGTACGGGGGGAAGAGTCTATGGCTACACCTTC
CDR3: CASSTGGRVYGYTF

V: TRBV6-5
J: TRBJ2-7
D: TRBD1
size: NA
DNA: TGTGCCAGCAGCCCAGCTGACAGGGCCCCCTACGAGCAGTACTTC
CDR3: CASSPADRAPYEQYF

V: TRBV27
J: TRBJ1-6
D: NA
size: NA
DNA: TGTGCCAGCAGTTTACGGTTAGCGCTATCACCCCTCCACTTT
CDR3: CASSLRLALSPLHF

V: TRBV6-5
J: TRBJ1-1
D: TRBD1
size: NA
DNA: TGTGCCAGCCGGGACAGGTCCTCATTGAGCACTGAAGCTTTCTTT
CDR3: CASRDRSSLSTEAFF

V: TRBV5-1
J: TRBJ2-7
D: TRBD1
size: NA
DNA: TGCGCCAGCAGCACCGACAGGGGCAGGAATCACGAGCAGTACTTC
CDR3: CASSTDRGRNHEQYF

V: TRBV29-1
J: TRBJ2-3
D: NA
size: NA
DNA: TGCAGCTCATTGGAGGATACTAGCACAGATACGCAGTATTTT
CDR3: CSSLEDTSTDTQYF

V: TRBV5-6
J: TRBJ1-2
D: TRBD1
size: NA
DNA: TGTGCCAGCAGCTGGACAGGACCTAACTATGGCTACACCTTC
CDR3: CASSWTGPNYGYTF

V: TRBV28
J: TRBJ1-1
D: NA
size: NA
DNA: TGTGCCAGCGGCAGACAGGATTTATTTGAAGCTTTCTTT
CDR3: CASGRQDLFEAFF

V: TRBV28
J: TRBJ1-3
D: NA
size: NA
DNA: TGTGCCAGCAGTTTTGGGGCAGGGGTCCCCTCTGGAAACACCATATATTTT
CDR3: CASSFGAGVPSGNTIYF

V: TRBV10-3
J: TRBJ2-3
D: NA
size: NA
DNA: TGTGCCATCAGTGAGTCGGAGGGATCAGATACGCAGTATTTT
CDR3: CAISESEGSDTQYF

V: TRBV5-5
J: TRBJ2-3
D: NA
size: NA
DNA: TGTGCCAGCAGCTTGCCGGTGGGAGTCACAGATACGCAGTATTTT
CDR3: CASSLPVGVTDTQYF

V: TRBV10-3
J: TRBJ1-6
D: NA
size: NA
DNA: TGTGCCATCAGTGAGTTAAGGCTAGGGGATTCACCCCTCCACTTT
CDR3: CAISELRLGDSPLHF